Each of the 21 T cell receptor beta chains below was sequenced from the same sample in a study of response to subunit inactivated influenza vaccine (dated by TCRdb to 2016 to 2018). Library generation was performed with RT-PCR. The sample was run on an Illumina HiSeq 2500. In-frame beta chains were kept once TCRdb had trimmed the public reads at Q25 with fastp and called clones with MiXCR. Entries are consolidated by CDR3 protein sequence, retaining the most common genes and DNA. A total of hundreds of thousands of distinct CDR3 sequences appear in this sample, around 15% of them only once. Jointly, the top ten make up roughly 7.6% of the sample. The specimen was PBMCs from blood, collected around 15 days before vaccination. The receptors were gathered from a man between 45 and 60 years old who received an inactivated influenza vaccine. Donor details come from another sample of the same person, matched by shared clones.

V and J are TRBV20-1 and TRBJ2-3, with D hard to call. Germline V gene data show CDR1 as DFQATT and CDR2 as SNEGSKA (reference sequence). This CDR3 has 11 amino acids. Trimming took 0 bases from V and 10 from J, leaving 8 bases between them. Here the CDR3 DNA reads TGCAGTGCTAGAGACTCCTTGGCGCAGTATTTT. This codes for CSARDSLAQYF.

This clonotype has only a few counts. The rearrangement links TRBV10-2 to TRBJ2-5, with D hard to call. The CDR3 is 9 residues long. Germline V gene sequence: CDR1 WSHSY, CDR2 SAAADI. V lost 10 bases and J 5 bases, leaving 5 bases between the germline ends. The CDR3 DNA follows: TGCGCCACCGTGGAGACCCAGTACTTC. Translation: CATVETQYF.

This clonotype appeared a few times. V and J are TRBV20-1 and TRBJ2-2, with D tentatively TRBD1 (5 bases). Germline lookup yields CDR1 DFQATT and CDR2 SNEGSKA (reference sequence). The CDR3 totals 14 residues. The ends were cut back, 7 bases at V and 6 bases at J, with 18 bases in the middle. In DNA, the CDR3 is TGCAGTGTCCAACGGCAGGGCGGCGCCGGGGAGCTGTTTTTT. Amino acids: CSVQRQGGAGELFF.

This clonotype was detected a few times. The V gene is TRBV27, the J gene TRBJ2-3; 7 bases fit TRBD2. CDR3 size: 19 residues. The germline V gene encodes CDR1 MNHEY and CDR2 SMNVEV (reference sequence). Trimming cost V 1 base and J 3 bases; bases outside gene matches: 16. The DNA for the CDR3 is TGTGCCAGCAGTTTATGGCTAGCGGAGAGGGGCGGTGGTACAGATACGCAGTATTTT. Amino acids: CASSLWLAERGGGTDTQYF.

This clonotype was detected a few times. This chain uses TRBV4-3 with TRBJ1-1; 8 positions agree with TRBD1. Germline V gene sequence: CDR1 LGHNA, CDR2 YSLEER. The junction had 7 bases not matched to a gene; V was cut back by 0 bases and J by 4 bases. The CDR3 is made up of 16 amino acids. For the CDR3, the DNA is TGCGCCAGCAGCCAAGAACCCGGACAGGGTTTCACTGAAGCTTTCTTT. Its protein product is CASSQEPGQGFTEAFF.

The table lists this clonotype with a few counts. This chain links TRBV6-6 with TRBJ2-1; 9 bases fit TRBD1. Germline CDR1 reads MNHNY; CDR2 reads SVGAGI (reference sequence). CDR3 size: 13 residues. The junction had 4 bases not matched to a gene; V was cut back by 6 bases and J by 7 bases. This chain's CDR3 is CASRTGTGNEQFF. Written as DNA, the CDR3 is TGTGCCAGCAGGACCGGGACAGGGAATGAGCAGTTCTTC.

This clonotype was observed many times. This chain uses TRBV10-3 with TRBJ1-2; D is unclear. V lost 3 bases and J 0 bases, leaving 8 bases between the germline ends. The CDR3 has 14 amino acids. Germline loops: CDR1 ENHRY, CDR2 SYGVKD. CDR3: CAISDRASNYGYTF. The CDR3, as DNA: TGTGCCATCAGTGATAGGGCATCTAACTATGGCTACACCTTC.

This chain joins TRBV7-9 and TRBJ2-2; D is ambiguous. This CDR3 contains 16 residues. V lost 1 base and J 2 bases, leaving 11 bases between the germline ends. Looked up from germline, CDR1 is SEHNR and CDR2 is FQNEAQ (reference sequence). Here the CDR3 DNA reads TGTGCCAGCAGCTTAGTTGCCAGAAGCAACACCGGGGAGCTGTTTTTT. It codes for CASSLVARSNTGELFF.

This clonotype occurred a few times. The CDR3 is CSARDPEGFGIGLTNEKLFF. In DNA form, the CDR3 reads TGCAGTGCTAGAGATCCTGAAGGGTTCGGGATCGGTCTGACTAATGAAAAACTGTTTTTT. The chain joins TRBV20-1 to TRBJ1-4; no reliable D call. V shed 0 bases and J shed 2 bases, with 25 bases lying between them. CDR1 DFQATT and CDR2 SNEGSKA come from the germline V gene (reference sequence). There are 20 residues in the CDR3.

This clonotype came up a few times. The rearrangement joins TRBV29-1 to TRBJ2-7; D unclear. Trimming stripped 4 bases from V and 3 bases from J, with 25 bases between. Germline CDR1 reads SQVTM; CDR2 reads ANQGSEA. There are 17 residues in the CDR3. In DNA form, the CDR3 reads TGCAGCGTTGTGAGATTAAGTGGCAGCCCTGTGGGCTACGAGCAGTACTTC. Translated: CSVVRLSGSPVGYEQYF.

This clonotype was counted many times. The CDR3 DNA reads TGTGCCAGCAGCCAAGGAGCCGAAATCAATCAGCCCCAGCATTTT. As protein: CASSQGAEINQPQHF. The V gene is TRBV4-2, the J gene TRBJ1-5, with D hard to call. Germline CDR1 and CDR2: LGHNA and YNFKEQ. Trimming left V 1 base short and J 3 bases short, with 10 bases between. This CDR3 comprises 15 residues.

This clonotype has at least ten counts. The CDR3 loop is CASSLSRGGYEQYF. The CDR3 coding sequence is TGTGCCAGCAGCTTATCCCGCGGGGGCTACGAGCAGTACTTC. The gene calls are TRBV7-2 and TRBJ2-7, with TRBD2 matching 7 bases. Unmatched junction bases numbered 4, after V lost 2 bases and J lost 3 bases. The CDR3 contains 14 residues. CDR1 and CDR2 (germline): SGHTA, FQGNSA.

The V call is TRBV3-1, the J call TRBJ1-1; tentative D call: TRBD1 (5 bases). V was shortened by 8 bases and J by 6 bases, with 16 bases between the two germline ends. CDR1 is LGHDT, CDR2 YNNKEL, per germline (reference sequence). The CDR3 is made up of 13 amino acids. CDR3: CASRRGGTAEAFF. The CDR3 bases are TGTGCCAGCCGGCGCGGGGGGACCGCTGAAGCTTTCTTT.

The chain links TRBV27 to TRBJ2-7, with a possible D match to TRBD1 (7 bases). The CDR3 loop spans 14 amino acids. The V and J ends lost 4 bases and 4 bases respectively, with 14 bases between them. Germline lookup yields CDR1 MNHEY and CDR2 SMNVEV (reference sequence). The CDR3 loop is CASSSMTGRYEQYF. The CDR3 DNA reads TGTGCCAGCAGTTCAATGACAGGGAGGTACGAGCAGTACTTC.

The sample holds a few counts of this clonotype. V usage is TRBV7-9 and J usage is TRBJ2-7, with 11 bases fitting TRBD1. The CDR3 runs to 17 residues. Germline values: CDR1 SEHNR, CDR2 FQNEAQ (reference sequence). J lost 3 bases, V lost 6 bases, and 13 bases had no gene match. The CDR3 here is CASSQDLGTGGVYEQYF. In DNA form, the CDR3 reads TGTGCCAGCAGTCAAGACCTCGGGACAGGGGGAGTCTACGAGCAGTACTTC.

The gene calls are TRBV18 and TRBJ2-7; 8 bases fit TRBD1. Germline V CDR1 and CDR2: KGHSH, LQKENI. Trimming took 5 bases from V and 6 from J; bases not matched to a gene: 9. This CDR3 comprises 14 residues. The CDR3: CASSAKTGEGEQYF. The CDR3 DNA sequence: TGTGCCAGCTCAGCAAAGACAGGGGAAGGCGAGCAGTACTTC.

At least ten counts were recorded for this clonotype. This rearrangement joins TRBV12-3 or TRBV12-4 to TRBJ2-7, with D perhaps given as TRBD1 or TRBD2 (5 bases each). V lost 3 bases to trimming and J lost 6 bases, with 9 bases between them. This CDR3 contains 12 residues. CDR3 residues: CASSLGVSEQYF. Written as DNA, the CDR3 is TGTGCCAGCAGTTTGGGGGTGAGCGAGCAGTACTTC.

Only a few counts were recorded for this clonotype. The chain combines TRBV5-1 with TRBJ2-5; maybe TRBD1 (6 bases). The germline CDR1 and CDR2 sequences are SGHRS and YFSETQ. The CDR3 spans 16 residues. The ends were cut back, 2 bases at V and 1 base at J, with 15 bases in the middle. CDR3 coding DNA: TGCGCCAGCAGCTTACTGCAGGGGAATTCCCAAGAGACCCAGTACTTC. Protein: CASSLLQGNSQETQYF.

The CDR3 region is CASSVSGPGGPNEQFF. The CDR3 coding sequence is TGCGCCAGCAGCGTCTCTGGGCCGGGGGGGCCAAATGAGCAGTTCTTC. V and J are TRBV5-1 and TRBJ2-1, with 8 bases identical to TRBD2. This CDR3 region has 16 residues. After removal of 4 bases from V and 7 bases from J, the junction contained 13 bases not matched to a gene. Germline CDR1 is SGHRS and CDR2 is YFSETQ.

Comment on this clonotype: An end of the junction does not agree with germline; a read error may underlie this. The genes are TRBV10-3 and TRBJ2-2; D is possibly TRBD2 (5 bases). The CDR3 spans 13 residues. Germline V gene sequence: CDR1 ENHRY, CDR2 SYGVKD. As DNA, the CDR3 is TGTGCCCTCAGCGGTACTAACACCGGGGAGCTGTTTTTT. Protein sequence: CALSGTNTGELFF.

This clonotype was detected a few times. V usage is TRBV20-1 and J usage is TRBJ2-7; D is perhaps TRBD1 (6 bases). This CDR3 has 16 residues. Germline V gives CDR1 DFQATT, CDR2 SNEGSKA (reference sequence). The V gene lost 2 bases and the J gene lost 0 bases, with 17 bases spanning the gap. DNA for the CDR3: TGCAGTGCTAGATCACAGGGCCAAAGATTCTCCTACGAGCAGTACTTC. Protein product: CSARSQGQRFSYEQYF.